The rows below give T cell receptor beta chains drawn from one sample of a study of tumor and adjacent non-tumor tissue in lung cancer. TCRdb redid the calling of the multiplex PCR reads with MiXCR, one entry per CDR3 protein. In the table there are tens of thousands of distinct CDR3 sequences, 75% to 90% of which are singletons. The specimen sequenced was lung tumor tissue. All receptors come from a woman aged 45-60 years with non-small cell lung cancer. CDR3s include the opening cysteine and the closing phenylalanine or tryptophan. D genes are given only for firm matches. Rows give clone size only sometimes, using once, few, many, or a class for an expanded clone.

v_gene	abundance	d_gene	j_gene	CDR3nt	CDR3aa
TRBV11-2	NA	NA	TRBJ2-2	TGTGCCAGCAGCCGCACTGCGGCGGCCTGGGAGCTGTTTTTT	CASSRTAAAWELFF
TRBV24-1	NA	TRBD2	TRBJ2-1	TGTGCCACCAGTGACCCCGCCGTAGCGGGGGGGGATGAGCAGTTCTTC	CATSDPAVAGGDEQFF
TRBV7-8	once	NA	TRBJ1-5	TGTGCCAGCAGCTTAGTTTGGGATCAGCCCCAGCATTTT	CASSLVWDQPQHF
TRBV11-2	NA	NA	TRBJ2-7	TGTGCCAGCAGCTTAGTAGAGGGCATAACCTACGAGCAATACTTC	CASSLVEGITYEQYF
TRBV6-2/TRBV6-3	NA	NA	TRBJ1-2	TGTGCCAGCATTCCCACCGGAGTGGATGGCTACACCTTC	CASIPTGVDGYTF
TRBV12-3/TRBV12-4	NA	NA	TRBJ2-5	TGTGACAGCAGTTTAAGCCCCCAAGAGACTCAGTACTTC	CDSSLSPQETQYF
TRBV29-1	NA	NA	TRBJ2-7	TGCAGCCTTGGAGCCTACGAGCAGTATTTC	CSLGAYEQYF
TRBV28	NA	TRBD1	TRBJ1-2	TGTGCCGGCAGTACGACAGGGAGCCATAACTATGGCTACACCTTC	CAGSTTGSHNYGYTF
TRBV6-6	NA	TRBD1	TRBJ1-4	TGTGCCATCAGGGGGACTTTGGCTGAAAAACTGTTTTTC	CAIRGTLAEKLFF
TRBV29-1	NA	TRBD2	TRBJ2-7	TGCGGCGGGGGGGACATTTCCTACGAACAGTACTTC	CGGGDISYEQYF
TRBV6-1	NA	TRBD2	TRBJ2-7	TGTGCCACCAGTGAAGCGCACGGGAGCGGGAGTGGATCTATTGGGCAGTACTTC	CATSEAHGSGSGSIGQYF
TRBV6-5	once	TRBD2	TRBJ2-3	TGTGTCAGCAGTTACGGGGGGGTCGCACCTCAGGATACACAGAATTTT	CVSSYGGVAPQDTQNF
TRBV29-1	medium-sized	TRBD2	TRBJ2-7	TGCAGCGCCCTAGCGGGGTCCTACGAGCAGTACTTC	CSALAGSYEQYF
TRBV6-1	NA	NA	TRBJ2-1	TGTACCTGCAAGAGCCTAACAGGATCCTTTGTGGATGAGCAGTTCTTC	CTCKSLTGSFVDEQFF
TRBV5-1	NA	TRBD2	TRBJ2-1	TGCGCCAACAGCTTAAGCGGGAACTCCTACAATGAGCAGTTCTTT	CANSLSGNSYNEQFF
TRBV24-1	many	NA	TRBJ1-5	TGTGCCACCAGTGATCGGACAGTTAGCAATCAGCCCCAGCATTTT	CATSDRTVSNQPQHF
TRBV4-1	NA	TRBD1	TRBJ1-2	TGCGCCTGCAGCCAAGCTCCACCGGGACAGGGGGTGCTGGGCTACACCTTC	CACSQAPPGQGVLGYTF
TRBV4-3	NA	NA	TRBJ2-6	TGCGCCTGCAGCCAAGAGACTACCTCTGGGGTCAACGTCCTGACTTTC	CACSQETTSGVNVLTF
TRBV20-1	once	TRBD1	TRBJ1-1	TGCTGTGCAAGGCCAGGGGGCCATTGGGGCACTGTAGCTTTCTTT	CCARPGGHWGTVAFF
TRBV11-1	NA	NA	TRBJ2-7	TGTACCAGCAGCTACGGAAAAGCGACAGTCTACGAGCCGTACTTC	CTSSYGKATVYEPYF
TRBV20-1	NA	NA	TRBJ2-1	TGCAGTGCTAGTCGAGGGAGTTATAATGAGCACTTCTTT	CSASRGSYNEHFF
TRBV7-9	NA	NA	TRBJ1-2	TGTGCCAGCGGAGAGCGGCAAGGAAAAAGGCTCGTGGATGGCTACACCTTC	CASGERQGKRLVDGYTF
TRBV7-2	NA	NA	TRBJ1-1	TGTGCCAGCAGCTTAAGGAAGGGTGGCACTGAAGCATTCTTT	CASSLRKGGTEAFF
TRBV12-3/TRBV12-4	NA	NA	TRBJ2-5	TGTTCCAGCAGCTTAGCGGAGGGAACAGAGACCCAGTACTTC	CSSSLAEGTETQYF
TRBV24-1	NA	TRBD2	TRBJ2-2	TGTGCCACCAGTGATCCCACCAACCGACTAGCGGGAGGGGTCACCGGGGAGCTGTTTTTT	CATSDPTNRLAGGVTGELFF
TRBV20-1	few	NA	TRBJ2-1	TGCAGTGCTAGAGGCGGGATATACAATGAGCAGTTCTTC	CSARGGIYNEQFF
TRBV4-1	NA	TRBD1	TRBJ1-2	TGCGCCAGCAGCCACCCGGACAGGGCTCTCTATGACTACATCTTC	CASSHPDRALYDYIF
TRBV6-2/TRBV6-3	NA	TRBD2	TRBJ2-3	TGTGCCATCAGCGACCCCAGAGGGAGGGCAGTCGTTGATACGCAGTATTTT	CAISDPRGRAVVDTQYF
TRBV6-2/TRBV6-3	NA	NA	TRBJ2-2	TGTACCAGCAGTTACTCAGGGGGGAATCGCGGCACCGGGGAGCTGTTTTTT	CTSSYSGGNRGTGELFF
TRBV6-1	NA	NA	TRBJ1-5	TGTGCTAGCAGGAGGACATCTGGGAAGAGCAATCAGCCCCAGCATTTT	CASRRTSGKSNQPQHF
TRBV12-3/TRBV12-4	NA	NA	TRBJ1-3	TGTGCCAGCCCCTCGGGCAGCCCTGGAAACACCATATATTTC	CASPSGSPGNTIYF
TRBV28	once	NA	TRBJ1-5	TGTACCAGCAGCCAGGTCAGCTTTAATCAGCCCCAGCATTTT	CTSSQVSFNQPQHF
TRBV30	NA	NA	TRBJ2-1	TGTGTCTGGAGTGTACATGGGGTTGAGCAGTTCTTC	CVWSVHGVEQFF
TRBV20-1	NA	NA	TRBJ2-7	TGCAGTGCTAATGGGAACAGAGGGCTTCCGACCTACGAGCAGTACTTC	CSANGNRGLPTYEQYF
TRBV5-5	NA	NA	TRBJ2-1	TGTGCCAGCAGCTTGGCGGTTCTAGTAAACCGATACTACAATGAGCAATTCTTC	CASSLAVLVNRYYNEQFF
TRBV29-1	NA	NA	TRBJ2-1	TGTAGCGTTCTAGGTTCCTACAATGAGCAGCTCTTC	CSVLGSYNEQLF
TRBV6-1	NA	TRBD2	TRBJ2-1	TGTACTACGGGGGCTAGCGGGGCTCTTAATGAGCAGTTCTTC	CTTGASGALNEQFF
TRBV28	NA	NA	TRBJ1-2	TGTGACAGCAGTTTAACGGGGGGGCAAGGCTATGGCTACGCCTTC	CDSSLTGGQGYGYAF
TRBV24-1	NA	NA	TRBJ2-5	TGTGCCAACAGTGGTCGGGGAGAACAAGAGACCCAGTACTTC	CANSGRGEQETQYF
TRBV11-2	NA	NA	TRBJ2-5	TGTCCCAGCAGCGACGCAGGTGTAGGAACCCAGTACTTC	CPSSDAGVGTQYF
TRBV14	NA	NA	TRBJ2-2	TGTGCCAGCAGCCATGATCGCGGCAGCCAAAACACCGGGGAGCTGTTTTTT	CASSHDRGSQNTGELFF
TRBV29-1	NA	NA	TRBJ2-7	TGTAGCGTTAGGATAGGGGGCTACGAGCAGTACTTC	CSVRIGGYEQYF
TRBV6-2/TRBV6-3	NA	TRBD2	TRBJ2-5	TGTGCCAGCAATCTTGTGAGCGGGAGCCGTGAGACCCAGTACTTC	CASNLVSGSRETQYF
TRBV20-1	NA	NA	TRBJ1-5	TGCAGTGCTAGAGCCCCTACATGGTTCGGCAATCGGCCCCAGCATTTT	CSARAPTWFGNRPQHF
TRBV6-1	NA	TRBD1	TRBJ1-6	TGTGCCAGCAGTGAAGCGCCAGGGACAGTTAATTCATCCCTCTACTTT	CASSEAPGTVNSSLYF
TRBV20-1	NA	NA	TRBJ2-1	TGCAGTGCTAGAGGCGTGATGCACAATGAGCAGTTCTTC	CSARGVMHNEQFF
TRBV6-2/TRBV6-3	NA	TRBD2	TRBJ2-3	TGTGCCAGCAGTTACTCGGGACTAGCGGGAGACACAGATATGCGGTTTTTT	CASSYSGLAGDTDMRFF
TRBV29-1	NA	NA	TRBJ2-1	TGCAGCGTTGAAGGGGCTAGCCCCCGCTCCTACATTGAGCAATTCTTC	CSVEGASPRSYIEQFF
TRBV6-2/TRBV6-3	NA	NA	TRBJ1-5	TGTGCCAGAACAAAGAGGATAGGGAATCAGCCCCAGCATTTT	CARTKRIGNQPQHF
TRBV5-1	NA	TRBD2	TRBJ2-5	TGCGCCAGCAGCTCCCCTCAGCGGGACCAAGATACCCAGTACTTC	CASSSPQRDQDTQYF
TRBV11-2	NA	NA	TRBJ2-7	TGTGCCAGCAGCTGGGGCAGGGAAACCTACGAACAGTACTTC	CASSWGRETYEQYF
TRBV7-8	NA	NA	TRBJ2-7	TGTACCAGCAGCTTAGGAAGTAGCGAGAGTGGTTTCGAGCACTACTTC	CTSSLGSSESGFEHYF
TRBV20-1	once	NA	TRBJ1-1	TGCAGTGCTAGAGACTTCGGGGCAGGATGGGGTGAAGCTTTCTTT	CSARDFGAGWGEAFF
TRBV20-1	NA	TRBD1	TRBJ2-7	TGCAGTGCAACCGGACAGGTGAATGAGCAGTACTTC	CSATGQVNEQYF
TRBV29-1	medium-sized	TRBD1	TRBJ2-7	TGCAGCGTTGAAAACACAGGGGGAGGCGAGCAGTACTTC	CSVENTGGGEQYF
TRBV6-6	NA	NA	TRBJ2-1	TGTGCCAGTAGTGGAAGCGGGCAGAATTACAATGAGCAGTTCTTC	CASSGSGQNYNEQFF
TRBV6-1	NA	NA	TRBJ2-7	TGTGCCAGCAATTCCTTTCTGGGGGCCTACGAACAGTACTTC	CASNSFLGAYEQYF
TRBV5-4	many	NA	TRBJ1-1	TGTGCCAGCAGCTTGGCCCAGGCCGGGACTGAAGCTTTCTTT	CASSLAQAGTEAFF
TRBV5-4	NA	NA	TRBJ2-3	TGTGCTAGCAGCACGTCTCGGCACACAGATACGCAGTATTTT	CASSTSRHTDTQYF
TRBV6-5	NA	NA	TRBJ1-1	TGTACCAGCAGGGAGATAGGAGTGTCCACTGAAGCTTTCTTT	CTSREIGVSTEAFF